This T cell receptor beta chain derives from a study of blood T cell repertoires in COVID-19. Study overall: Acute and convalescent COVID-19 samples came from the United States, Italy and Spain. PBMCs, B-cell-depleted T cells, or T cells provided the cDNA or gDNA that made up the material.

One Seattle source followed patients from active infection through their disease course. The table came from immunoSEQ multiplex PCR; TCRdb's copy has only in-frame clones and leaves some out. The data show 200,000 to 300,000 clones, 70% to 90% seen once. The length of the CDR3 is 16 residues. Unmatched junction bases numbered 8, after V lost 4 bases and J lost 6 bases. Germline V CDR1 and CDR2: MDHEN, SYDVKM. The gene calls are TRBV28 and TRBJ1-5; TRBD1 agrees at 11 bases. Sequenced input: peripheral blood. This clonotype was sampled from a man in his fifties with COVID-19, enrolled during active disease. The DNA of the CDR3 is TGTGCCAGCAGTTCCCCTCGGACAGGGGGCTTTCAGCCCCAGCATTTT. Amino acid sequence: CASSSPRTGGFQPQHF.